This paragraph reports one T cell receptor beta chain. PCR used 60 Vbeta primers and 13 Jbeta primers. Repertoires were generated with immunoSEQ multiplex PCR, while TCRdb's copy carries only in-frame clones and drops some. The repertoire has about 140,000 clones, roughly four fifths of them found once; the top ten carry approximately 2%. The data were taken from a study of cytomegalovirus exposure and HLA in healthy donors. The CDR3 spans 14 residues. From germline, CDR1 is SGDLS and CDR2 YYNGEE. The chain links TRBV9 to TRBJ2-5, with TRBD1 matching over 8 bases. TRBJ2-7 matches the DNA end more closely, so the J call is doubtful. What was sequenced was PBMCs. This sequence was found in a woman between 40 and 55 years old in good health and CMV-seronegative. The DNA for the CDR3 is TGTGCCAGCAGCGTCCGGACAGGGATCTCCGAGCAGTACTTC. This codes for CASSVRTGISEQYF.